Listed here is a single T cell receptor (beta chain). What it binds is unknown. Germline CDR1 and CDR2: SGHKS and YYEKEE (reference sequence). CDR3 length equals 12 residues. Trimming cost V 7 bases and J 2 bases; bases outside gene matches: 3. The time point is: cycle 4 day 1 (C4D1), after more than five weeks of nivolumab. All patients relapsed after autologous stem cell transplantation, and brentuximab vedotin exposure varied. Generated by immunoSEQ multiplex PCR, the TCRdb table keeps only in-frame clones and is missing some. The repertoire includes 90,000 to 100,000 clones, around 80% of them detected once, and less than 10% sits in the top ten. The data belong to a study of PD-1 blockade in classical Hodgkin lymphoma. Study at large: Patients in the cohort were put on intravenous nivolumab, 3 mg/kg every 2 weeks. Regarding the study as a whole: A reduction in baseline TCR diversity was reportedly seen in newly diagnosed patients relative to healthy donors. A significant rise in TCR diversity by C4D1 was seen for CD4+ but not CD8+ cells.

The TCR originated in a human donor with classical Hodgkin lymphoma. Material: peripheral blood mononuclear cells (PBMCs), obtained before the fourth cycle of nivolumab. This sequence joins TRBV5-5 and TRBJ2-7; TRBD1 matches at 7 bases. The CDR3 nucleotides are TGTGCCAGCGGACAGGCTACCTACGAGCAGTACTTC. This translates into CASGQATYEQYF. Full variable domain (remainder filled in from reference TRBV5-5 and TRBJ2-7): DAGVTQSPTHLIKTRGQQVTLRCSPISGHKSVSWYQQVLGQGPQFIFQYYEKEERGRGNFPDRFSARQFPNYSSELNVNALLLGDSALYLCASGQATYEQYFGPGTRLTVT.